The next 32 T cell receptor beta chains were all read from a single sample in a study of cytomegalovirus exposure and HLA in healthy donors. PCR was performed using 60 Vbeta and 13 Jbeta primers. Produced via immunoSEQ multiplex PCR; TCRdb's table is partial and in-frame only. In the table there are tens of thousands of clones, approximately 80% of which are singletons. Sequenced input: PBMCs. These receptors all stem from a male donor in good health and CMV-seronegative.

The V gene is TRBV20-1, the J gene TRBJ1-1; no definite D call. This CDR3 spans 10 amino acids. CDR1 and CDR2 (germline): DFQATT, SNEGSKA (reference sequence). Deletions cut 2 bases from V and 7 bases from J, with 5 bases between. CDR3 DNA: TGCAGTGCTAGATCCAATGAAGCTTTCTTT. Its protein is CSARSNEAFF.

The chain carries TRBV10-3 and TRBJ2-2; 12 bases line up with TRBD2. The CDR3 extends over 18 amino acids. Germline V gives CDR1 ENHRY, CDR2 SYGVKD. The junction had 9 bases not matched to a gene; V was cut back by 6 bases and J by 1 base. CDR3 DNA sequence: TGTGCCATCAGCCCCGGACTAGCGGGGAGCCAGAACACCGGGGAGCTGTTTTTT. It specifies CAISPGLAGSQNTGELFF.

The chain links TRBV5-1 to TRBJ1-2; D gene unclear. V was shortened by 0 bases and J by 4 bases, with 16 bases between the two germline ends. From germline, CDR1 is SGHRS and CDR2 YFSETQ. This CDR3 is 16 amino acids long. The CDR3 here is CASSLANYRRAYGYTF. The CDR3 bases are TGCGCCAGCAGCTTGGCGAACTATCGGAGGGCCTATGGCTACACCTTC. Full variable domain (outside the CDR3, taken from reference TRBV5-1 and TRBJ1-2): KAGVTQTPRYLIKTRGQQVTLSCSPISGHRSVSWYQQTPGQGLQFLFEYFSETQRNKGNFPGRFSGRQFSNSRSEMNVSTLELGDSALYLCASSLANYRRAYGYTFGSGTRLTVV.

V and J are TRBV11-2 and TRBJ1-1; no definite D call. Trimming took off 5 bases at V and 0 bases at J, with 10 bases between the two ends. Germline V lookup: CDR1 SGHAT, CDR2 FQNNGV. The CDR3 is 14 amino acids. The CDR3 reads CASSPTVVNTEAFF. DNA for the CDR3: TGTGCCAGCAGCCCTACGGTGGTGAACACTGAAGCTTTCTTT.

CDR3 DNA: TGTGCCAGTAGTCCTCGGGACAGGGGCTTTTACGAGCAGTACTTC. This codes for CASSPRDRGFYEQYF. The chain uses TRBV19 and TRBJ2-7; 10 bases fit TRBD1. The V segment lost 5 bases and the J segment 4 bases; nucleotides outside the gene matches: 8. Germline assignment: CDR1 LNHDA and CDR2 SQIVND (reference sequence). CDR3 length: 15 amino acids.

This sequence joins TRBV7-9 and TRBJ1-1, with D tentatively TRBD1 (5 bases). The germline gives CDR1 SEHNR, CDR2 FQNEAQ (reference sequence). The CDR3 sequence is 15 residues long. The V end was cut by 1 base, the J end by 1 base, with 10 bases between. CDR3 sequence: CASSLGDWGNTEAFF. CDR3 DNA sequence: TGTGCCAGCAGCTTAGGGGACTGGGGGAACACTGAAGCTTTCTTT.

The CDR3 reads CASNPDRGLNEQFF. CDR3 bases: TGTGCCAGCAACCCGGACAGGGGGCTTAATGAGCAGTTCTTC. The chain uses TRBV27 and TRBJ2-1; 11 bases align to TRBD1. Germline CDR1 is MNHEY and CDR2 is SMNVEV (reference sequence). V lost 7 bases, J lost 7 bases, and 6 bases stayed unmatched. There are 14 residues in the CDR3.

This clone was counted between two and nine times. This chain joins TRBV30 and TRBJ1-2; a possible D gene is TRBD1 (6 bases). V was pared by 3 bases and J by 8 bases, with 19 bases between. Germline CDR1 and CDR2: GTSNPN and SVGIG (reference sequence). This CDR3 contains 14 residues. The CDR3 region is CAWRLTGTRTGYTF. The CDR3 DNA reads TGTGCCTGGAGGTTAACAGGGACCCGGACCGGCTACACCTTC.

The V gene is TRBV11-2, the J gene TRBJ2-5, with D possibly being TRBD1 (5 bases). Germline V gene data show CDR1 as SGHAT and CDR2 as FQNNGV. The CDR3 contains 16 residues. Trimming took off 4 bases at V and 9 bases at J, with 24 bases between the two ends. This CDR3 is CASSSSPQGPIRAQYF. DNA of the CDR3: TGTGCCAGCAGCTCCTCCCCCCAGGGTCCAATTAGGGCCCAGTACTTC.

This rearrangement joins TRBV19 to TRBJ1-1, with a weak D call TRBD1 (6 bases). V was cut by 8 bases and J by 4 bases, with 20 bases left in between. This CDR3 comprises 15 residues. Germline CDR1 reads LNHDA; CDR2 reads SQIVND (reference sequence). The DNA of the CDR3 is TGTGCCAGTCACCAAGGGGGAGTTGGGGGCACTGAAGCTTTCTTT. Protein sequence: CASHQGGVGGTEAFF.

The gene calls are TRBV6-5 and TRBJ2-5; 8 nucleotides line up with TRBD1. CDR1 and CDR2 from the germline V gene are MNHEY and SVGAGI. The CDR3 contains 15 residues. Losses at the gene ends were 2 bases for V and 5 bases for J; bases not matched to a gene: 7. Here the CDR3 DNA reads TGTGCCAGCAGTTACGTGGGGACAGGCCCGGAGACCCAGTACTTC. It specifies CASSYVGTGPETQYF.

The genes are TRBV29-1 and TRBJ1-3; D ambiguous. The germline gives CDR1 SQVTM, CDR2 ANQGSEA. The CDR3 totals 15 residues. V was cut by 1 base and J by 1 base, with 11 bases left in between. In nucleotides, the CDR3 is TGCAGCGTTGAAGCGAACAGTGGTTCTGGAAACACCATATATTTT. It translates to CSVEANSGSGNTIYF.

This clone was observed once. The gene calls are TRBV30 and TRBJ1-5, with 7 bases fitting TRBD1. In germline, CDR1 is GTSNPN, CDR2 SVGIG (reference sequence). J was trimmed by 3 bases and V by 0 bases; bases with no gene match: 2. The CDR3 extends over 14 amino acids. CDR3 in DNA: TGTGCCTGGAGTGTAGGGACAGCCAATCAGCCCCAGCATTTT. Translation gives CAWSVGTANQPQHF.

This clone was observed a handful of times. The V and J genes are TRBV9 and TRBJ1-2, with 7 positions matching TRBD1. Germline-derived CDR1 and CDR2 are SGDLS and YYNGEE. Trimming removed 0 bases from V and 7 bases from J; junction bases left unmatched: 6. The CDR3 loop spans 14 amino acids. The CDR3 region has the DNA TGTGCCAGCAGCGTAGCAGGGGCAGGGGGTGGCTACACCTTC. This translates into CASSVAGAGGGYTF.

J is TRBJ2-3 and V is TRBV4-2; TRBD2 matches 13 bases. CDR3 length: 17 residues. J was trimmed by 0 bases and V by 10 bases; bases with no gene match: 10. Per the germline V gene, CDR1 is LGHNA and CDR2 is YNFKEQ. In nucleotides, the CDR3 is TGTGCCACCAAAACTAGCGGGGGGGCGGGTAGCACAGATACGCAGTATTTT. Translation gives CATKTSGGAGSTDTQYF.

This chain uses TRBV5-1 with TRBJ1-2; 11 bases line up with TRBD1. In germline, CDR1 is SGHRS, CDR2 YFSETQ. The V segment lost 4 bases and the J segment 7 bases; nucleotides outside the gene matches: 9. The CDR3 extends over 15 amino acids. The CDR3 loop reads CASSISGQGESGYTF. The CDR3 DNA reads as TGCGCCAGCAGCATTTCGGGACAGGGGGAATCTGGCTACACCTTC.

This rearrangement joins TRBV5-1 to TRBJ1-4; D ambiguous. The CDR3 is 14 residues long. The V end lost 4 bases, the J end lost 3 bases, and 10 bases lay between the germline ends. Germline CDR1 SGHRS, CDR2 YFSETQ. The CDR3: CASSRGGSNEKLFF. The CDR3 region has the DNA TGCGCCAGCAGCCGGGGTGGGTCTAATGAAAAACTGTTTTTT.

This rearrangement joins TRBV7-9 to TRBJ2-3, with D unresolved. The germline gives CDR1 SEHNR, CDR2 FQNEAQ (reference sequence). The V gene lost 0 bases and the J gene lost 8 bases, with 6 bases spanning the gap. The CDR3 is made up of 12 amino acids. For the CDR3, the DNA is TGTGCCAGCAGCTTAGCACTCTTTACGCAGTATTTT. Its translation is CASSLALFTQYF.

The rearrangement joins TRBV6-5 to TRBJ2-3; 7 bases are shared with TRBD2. This CDR3 spans 15 amino acids. Germline V gene data show CDR1 as MNHEY and CDR2 as SVGAGI. J was trimmed by 9 bases and V by 5 bases; bases with no gene match: 14. CDR3 coding DNA: TGTGCCAGCAGTCCGGATAGCGGGTTCTATAGAACGCAGTATTTT. It codes for CASSPDSGFYRTQYF.

V is TRBV7-3 and J is TRBJ2-5; 9 positions agree with TRBD2. The CDR3 spans 15 residues. Per germline, CDR1 SGHTA and CDR2 FQGTGA. The trim removed 5 bases at V and 2 bases at J, leaving 6 bases unmatched. This CDR3 reads CASSPTGLAQETQYF. DNA for the CDR3: TGTGCCAGCAGCCCTACGGGACTAGCACAAGAGACCCAGTACTTC.

The V gene is TRBV19, the J gene TRBJ1-1; the match to TRBD1 covers 7 bases. With 3 bases clipped from V and 2 bases from J, the junction kept 3 bases outside the gene matches. Germline V gives CDR1 LNHDA, CDR2 SQIVND (reference sequence). The CDR3 totals 14 residues. The chain's CDR3 is CASSIRGVNTEAFF. The CDR3 DNA is TGTGCCAGTAGTATCAGGGGGGTAAACACTGAAGCTTTCTTT.

The table lists this clone with a count of one. V usage is TRBV10-3 and J usage is TRBJ2-7, with TRBD2 identical over 14 bases. Unmatched junction bases numbered 2, after V lost 2 bases and J lost 2 bases. The CDR3 has 16 amino acids. The germline V gene has CDR1 ENHRY and CDR2 SYGVKD. This CDR3 is CAISEPGLAGAYEQYF. The CDR3 DNA reads as TGTGCCATCAGTGAGCCGGGACTAGCGGGGGCCTACGAGCAGTACTTC.

This chain links TRBV4-1 with TRBJ2-1; 8 bases match TRBD2. Germline lookup yields CDR1 MGHRA and CDR2 YSYEKL. V was pared by 4 bases and J by 2 bases, with 4 bases of the junction left unmatched. CDR3 size: 15 residues. DNA of the CDR3: TGCGCCAGCAGCCTACGGGGGGGAACCTACAATGAGCAGTTCTTC. Translating gives CASSLRGGTYNEQFF.

This clone was observed a few times. The rearrangement links TRBV9 to TRBJ2-1, with TRBD2 matching over 10 bases. V was pared by 4 bases and J by 14 bases, with 6 bases of the junction left unmatched. The CDR3 has 12 amino acids. CDR1 is SGDLS and CDR2 is YYNGEE in the germline V gene. This CDR3 is CASSPRLAGEFF. CDR3 in DNA: TGTGCCAGCAGCCCGCGCCTAGCGGGGGAGTTCTTC.

This chain uses TRBV6-5 with TRBJ1-1, with D unclear. The CDR3 covers 11 residues. The germline V gene has CDR1 MNHEY and CDR2 SVGAGI. The V and J ends lost 8 bases and 1 base respectively, with 5 bases between them. The CDR3 reads CASGSNTEAFF. The DNA of the CDR3 is TGTGCCAGCGGCTCGAACACTGAAGCTTTCTTT.

V is TRBV19 and J is TRBJ1-5; D uncertain. Germline V gives CDR1 LNHDA, CDR2 SQIVND (reference sequence). Trimming removed 5 bases from V and 0 bases from J, with 11 bases in between. The CDR3 consists of 15 residues. The CDR3 region has the DNA TGTGCCAGTAGTCTTCTGGAGAATAGCAATCAGCCCCAGCATTTT. It is translated as CASSLLENSNQPQHF.

The CDR3 DNA is TGTGCCAGCAGCCCCGGACAGGGGAGTAATATGAACACTGAAGCTTTCTTT. It translates to CASSPGQGSNMNTEAFF. The chain uses TRBV7-3 and TRBJ1-1; 9 nucleotides match TRBD1. After removal of 5 bases from V and 0 bases from J, the junction contained 10 bases not matched to a gene. The CDR3 loop spans 17 amino acids. Germline loops: CDR1 SGHTA, CDR2 FQGTGA.

CDR3 sequence: CASSTGGISTDTQYF. In DNA, the CDR3 is TGTGCCAGTAGCACAGGGGGTATTAGCACAGATACGCAGTATTTT. The chain recombines TRBV19 with TRBJ2-3; 8 bases line up with TRBD1. CDR1 and CDR2 from the germline V gene are LNHDA and SQIVND (reference sequence). This CDR3 comprises 15 residues. V dropped 6 bases and J dropped 0; count of bases not matched to a gene: 5.

The chain is built from TRBV4-2 and TRBJ1-5; D is possibly TRBD1 (5 bases). The CDR3 is made up of 15 amino acids. The germline CDR1 and CDR2 sequences are LGHNA and YNFKEQ. V was trimmed by 2 bases and J by 0 bases, leaving 8 bases between them. The CDR3 coding sequence is TGTGCCAGCAGCCAACCAGGGTATAGCAATCAGCCCCAGCATTTT. This encodes CASSQPGYSNQPQHF.

The CDR3: CASREGEPNGYTF. DNA for the CDR3: TGTGCCAGCCGTGAGGGGGAGCCGAATGGCTACACCTTC. The chain employs TRBV18 and TRBJ1-2; weak D call: TRBD1 (6 bases). CDR3 length: 13 amino acids. Germline CDR1 KGHSH, CDR2 LQKENI. V shed 8 bases and J shed 6 bases, with 16 bases lying between them.

The chain recombines TRBV20-1 with TRBJ2-7; D gene uncertain. V lost 2 bases, J lost 3 bases, and 5 bases lay in between. Germline V gene data show CDR1 as DFQATT and CDR2 as SNEGSKA (reference sequence). CDR3 size: 11 residues. CDR3 protein: CSARNSYEQYF. CDR3 bases: TGCAGTGCTAGAAACAGCTACGAGCAGTACTTC.

This clone was picked up one time. The chain links TRBV6-1 to TRBJ1-6; TRBD1 might be the D (5 bases). This CDR3 is 16 amino acids long. The V gene's germline CDR1 is MNHNS and CDR2 SASEGT. V lost 0 bases to trimming and J lost 11 bases, with 17 bases between them. CDR3 loop: CASSEAGQGLGAPLHF. The CDR3, as DNA: TGTGCCAGCAGTGAAGCGGGGCAGGGCCTAGGGGCACCCCTCCACTTT.